This T cell receptor (beta chain) stems from a study of blood T cell repertoires in COVID-19. Looking at the study overall: There were acute and convalescent COVID-19 samples, and they came from the United States, Italy and Spain. T cells, B-cell-depleted T cells, or PBMCs supplied cDNA or gDNA.

CDR3 length: 13 residues. Germline CDR1 is SGHAT and CDR2 is FQDESV (reference sequence). V was pared by 2 bases and J by 3 bases, with 8 bases between. Original data processing: Using reference gene primer amplification, nucleated cell counts were estimated. The data were produced by immunoSEQ multiplex PCR, yet TCRdb's version contains in-frame clones alone and is incomplete. Clone size and V and J calls were adopted from that table, with D and trimming inferred from the DNA. The sample lists about 280,000 clones, 75% to 90% occurring once. Source material: peripheral blood. This receptor was identified in a man over 45 with acute or convalescent COVID-19. The chain couples TRBV11-1 to TRBJ2-7, with D uncertain. For the CDR3, the DNA is TGTGCCAGCAGCTTACAAAACAACTACGAGCAGTACTTC. Protein sequence: CASSLQNNYEQYF.